This T cell receptor beta chain was observed in a study of blood T cell repertoires in COVID-19. Study overall: COVID-19 samples collected from the United States, Italy and Spain covered acute and convalescent phases. PBMCs, B-cell-depleted T cells, or T cells were the source of the cDNA or gDNA that made up the material.

Enrolment of Seattle patients took place during active infection, and they were followed longitudinally. In the authors' workflow: Amplifying reference gene primers gave estimates of nucleated cell counts. This table comes from immunoSEQ multiplex PCR, and its TCRdb copy is limited to in-frame clones, with some not included. For V, J and clone size, that table is used; D and trimming come from the DNA. The top ten clones hold 7.5% to 10% of a sample with approximately 330,000 clones, around 90% of them seen once. The sequencing input was peripheral blood. The clonotype was recovered from a man younger than 40 with COVID-19, enrolled during active disease.

DNA for the CDR3: TGTGCCGCCAAAGGACACTCTACCCTTGGAGGAAACACCATATATTTT. It codes for CAAKGHSTLGGNTIYF. The chain carries TRBV10-3 and TRBJ1-3, with a tentative D call TRBD1 (5 bases). The CDR3 has 16 amino acids. V shed 11 bases and J shed 4 bases, with 24 bases lying between them. Germline V CDR1 and CDR2: ENHRY, SYGVKD.